This T cell receptor (beta chain) was obtained from a study of shared clonotypes between healthy human individuals. Overall study results and limits: Sorted-subset samples were not fully sequenced, rarefaction indicated. Larger estimated richness was generally seen in naive subsets than in memory subsets.

Comments on this clone: The antigen is not known.

Germline V gene sequence: CDR1 MDHEN, CDR2 SYDVKM. The V gene lost 3 bases and the J gene lost 3 bases, with 15 bases spanning the gap. The CDR3 runs 15 residues. In the study's own analysis: Filtering of immunoSEQ junctional sequences could not match full-length read filtering. TCRdb's copy holds only in-frame clones and misses some; the assay was immunoSEQ multiplex PCR. Clone size and V and J calls were adopted from that table, with D and trimming inferred from the DNA. This sample has about 1.5 million clones; approximately 96% occur once, and the top ten carry approximately 1.1%. All the donors were Caucasian adults who lived in Nashville, Tennessee.

This receptor was taken from a man younger than 45 in good health. The source material was naive CD4+ T cells sorted from blood. Subset in this sample: CD45RA+ positively selected. The V gene is TRBV28, the J gene TRBJ2-7; D perhaps matches TRBD2 (6 bases). This CDR3 reads CASSLREVGGYEQYF. The CDR3 nucleotides read TGTGCCAGCAGTTTGCGTGAAGTCGGGGGCTACGAGCAGTACTTC.